This TCR beta chain was documented in a study of blood T cell repertoires in COVID-19. Study summary: Samples representing acute and convalescent COVID-19 were sourced from the United States, Italy and Spain. The cDNA or gDNA used as material had been derived from T cells, B-cell-depleted T cells, or PBMCs.

Between the trimmed V and J ends, which lost 5 bases and 0 bases, there was a span of 8 bases. Germline CDR1 and CDR2: MNHEY and SVGEGT. CDR3 length: 13 amino acids. Authors' processing steps: Estimation of nucleated cell counts was performed using reference gene primer amplification. Generated by immunoSEQ multiplex PCR, the TCRdb table keeps only in-frame clones and is missing some. Clone size and V and J calls were adopted from that table, with D and trimming inferred from the DNA. The table shows about 150,000 clones, with roughly 82% occurring only once. The clonotype comes from a human donor with acute or convalescent COVID-19. The donor label of this sample is uncertain. The V call is TRBV6-2 or TRBV6-3, the J call TRBJ2-7, with D unclear. Input material: peripheral blood. The CDR3 DNA reads as TGTGCCAGCAGTCGAAGACTCTCCTACGAGCAGTACTTC. Translating gives CASSRRLSYEQYF.